This T cell receptor (beta chain) was captured in a study of blood T cell repertoires in COVID-19. Whole-study context: PBMCs, B-cell-depleted T cells, or T cells provided the cDNA or gDNA that made up the material.

The germline CDR1 and CDR2 sequences are SEHNR and FQNEAQ (reference sequence). CDR3 length equals 13 residues. V gave up 5 bases and J gave up 6 bases; unmatched junction bases: 1. Measured with immunoSEQ multiplex PCR; TCRdb has only the in-frame clones, and not every one. The sample contains approximately 200,000 clones, around four fifths of which appear only once. This clone has just one count. The V and J genes are TRBV7-9 and TRBJ1-5; 10 nucleotides line up with TRBD1. This sequence was found in a man between 40 and 49 years old who had recovered from COVID-19. Sequencing was done on a sample of PBMCs or T cells enriched from blood (not recorded which). The CDR3 region is CASSRTGGQPQHF. The DNA of the CDR3 is TGTGCCAGCAGCAGGACAGGGGGTCAGCCCCAGCATTTT.